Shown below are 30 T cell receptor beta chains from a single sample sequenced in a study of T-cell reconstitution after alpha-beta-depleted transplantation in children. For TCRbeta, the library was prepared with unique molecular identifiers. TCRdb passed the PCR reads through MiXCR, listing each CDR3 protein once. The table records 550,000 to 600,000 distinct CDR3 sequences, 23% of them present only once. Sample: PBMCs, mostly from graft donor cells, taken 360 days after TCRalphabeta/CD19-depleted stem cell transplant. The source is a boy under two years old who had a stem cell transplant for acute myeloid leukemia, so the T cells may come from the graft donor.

CDR3 protein: CATSRDLYDAVYNEQFF. As DNA, the CDR3 is TGTGCCACCAGCAGAGATCTGTACGATGCGGTCTACAATGAGCAGTTCTTC. The J gene is TRBJ2-1, the V gene TRBV15; D is uncertain. The CDR3 is made up of 17 amino acids. Trimming shortened V by 0 bases and J by 3 bases, and 15 bases separated the two germline ends. From germline, CDR1 is LNHNV and CDR2 YYDKDF (reference sequence).

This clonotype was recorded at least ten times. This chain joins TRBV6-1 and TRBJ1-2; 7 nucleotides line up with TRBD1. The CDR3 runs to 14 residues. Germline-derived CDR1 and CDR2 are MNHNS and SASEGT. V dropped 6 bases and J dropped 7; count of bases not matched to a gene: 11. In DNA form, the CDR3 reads TGTGCCAGCAGCCAGACAGGGTATGAGCGTGGCTACACCTTC. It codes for CASSQTGYERGYTF.

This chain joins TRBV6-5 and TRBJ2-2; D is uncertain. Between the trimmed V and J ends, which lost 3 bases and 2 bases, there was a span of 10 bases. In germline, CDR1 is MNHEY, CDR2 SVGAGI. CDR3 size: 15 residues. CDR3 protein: CASSYGPLNTGELFF. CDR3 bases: TGTGCCAGCAGTTATGGACCGCTCAACACCGGGGAGCTGTTTTTT.

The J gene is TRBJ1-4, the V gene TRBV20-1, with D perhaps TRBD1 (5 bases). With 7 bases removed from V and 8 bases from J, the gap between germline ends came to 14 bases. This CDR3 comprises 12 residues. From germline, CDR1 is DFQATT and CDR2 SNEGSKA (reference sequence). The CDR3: CSVVKGREKLFF. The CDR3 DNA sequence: TGCAGTGTAGTGAAGGGGAGGGAAAAACTGTTTTTT.

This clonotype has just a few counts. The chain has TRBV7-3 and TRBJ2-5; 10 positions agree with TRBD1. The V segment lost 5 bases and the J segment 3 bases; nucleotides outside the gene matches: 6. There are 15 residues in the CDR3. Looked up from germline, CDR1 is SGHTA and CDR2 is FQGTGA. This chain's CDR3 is CASSLTGTGEETQYF. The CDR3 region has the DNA TGTGCCAGCAGCCTTACCGGGACAGGGGAAGAGACCCAGTACTTC.

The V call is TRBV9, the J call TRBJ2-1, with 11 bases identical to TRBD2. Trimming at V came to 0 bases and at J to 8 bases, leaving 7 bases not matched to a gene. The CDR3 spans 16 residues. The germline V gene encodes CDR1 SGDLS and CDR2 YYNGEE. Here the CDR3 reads CASSVVLAGGVDEQFF. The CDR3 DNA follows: TGTGCCAGCAGCGTAGTGTTAGCGGGGGGGGTGGATGAGCAGTTCTTC.

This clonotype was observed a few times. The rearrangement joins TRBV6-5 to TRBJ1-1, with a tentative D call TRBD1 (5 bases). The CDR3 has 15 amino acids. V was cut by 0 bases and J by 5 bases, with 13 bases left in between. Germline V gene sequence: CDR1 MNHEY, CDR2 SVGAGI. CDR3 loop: CASSYSFAGRTEAFF. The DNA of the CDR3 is TGTGCCAGCAGTTACTCGTTTGCAGGGCGGACTGAAGCTTTCTTT.

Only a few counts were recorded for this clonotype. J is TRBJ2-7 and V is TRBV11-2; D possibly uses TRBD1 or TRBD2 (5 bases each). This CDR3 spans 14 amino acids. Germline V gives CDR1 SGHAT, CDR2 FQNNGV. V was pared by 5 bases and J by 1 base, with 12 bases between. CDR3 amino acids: CASSARDPSYEQYF. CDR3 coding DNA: TGTGCCAGCAGCGCCCGGGACCCGTCCTACGAGCAGTACTTC.

As DNA, the CDR3 is TGTGCCAGCAGTATCATGGCAGGGACTTCACCCCTCCACTTT. Translating it yields CASSIMAGTSPLHF. The J gene is TRBJ1-6, the V gene TRBV28; possible D gene TRBD1, 5 bases. Germline V gives CDR1 MDHEN, CDR2 SYDVKM. V was trimmed by 5 bases and J by 9 bases, leaving 14 bases between them. This CDR3 is built from 14 residues.

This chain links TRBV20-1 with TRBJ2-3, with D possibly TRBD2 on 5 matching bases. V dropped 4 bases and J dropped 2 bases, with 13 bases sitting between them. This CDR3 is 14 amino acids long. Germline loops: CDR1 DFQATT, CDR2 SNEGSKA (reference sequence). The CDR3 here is CSAKRPPHTDTQYF. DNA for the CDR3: TGCAGTGCTAAGCGGCCACCGCACACAGATACGCAGTATTTT.

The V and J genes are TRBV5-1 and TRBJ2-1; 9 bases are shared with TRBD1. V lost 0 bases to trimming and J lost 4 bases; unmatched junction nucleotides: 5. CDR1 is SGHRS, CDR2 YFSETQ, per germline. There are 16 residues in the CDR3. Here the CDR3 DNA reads TGCGCCAGCAGCTTGGAGATGGGACAGGGTTACAATGAGCAGTTCTTC. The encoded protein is CASSLEMGQGYNEQFF.

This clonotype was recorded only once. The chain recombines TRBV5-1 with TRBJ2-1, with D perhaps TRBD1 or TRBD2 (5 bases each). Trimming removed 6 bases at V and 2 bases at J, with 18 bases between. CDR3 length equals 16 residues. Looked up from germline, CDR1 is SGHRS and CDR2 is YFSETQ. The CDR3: CASTQGPLGAYNEQFF. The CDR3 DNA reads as TGCGCCAGCACCCAGGGACCCCTAGGGGCCTACAATGAGCAGTTCTTC. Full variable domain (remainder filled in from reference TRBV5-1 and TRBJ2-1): KAGVTQTPRYLIKTRGQQVTLSCSPISGHRSVSWYQQTPGQGLQFLFEYFSETQRNKGNFPGRFSGRQFSNSRSEMNVSTLELGDSALYLCASTQGPLGAYNEQFFGPGTRLTVL.

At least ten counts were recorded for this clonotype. CDR3 nucleotides: TGTGCCAGCAGGTCAGAGAGTGGTAGCAATCAGCCCCAGCATTTT. It yields the protein CASRSESGSNQPQHF. The rearrangement links TRBV12-3 or TRBV12-4 to TRBJ1-5; D not resolved. Trimming left V 6 bases short and J 0 bases short, with 12 bases between. The CDR3 length is 15 residues.

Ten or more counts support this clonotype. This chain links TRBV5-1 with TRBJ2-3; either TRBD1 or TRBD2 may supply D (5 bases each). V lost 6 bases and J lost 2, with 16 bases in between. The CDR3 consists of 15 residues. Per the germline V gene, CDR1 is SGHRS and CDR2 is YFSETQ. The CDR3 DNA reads TGCGCCAGCACACGGGGCTCGTCCCTCACAGATACGCAGTATTTT. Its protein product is CASTRGSSLTDTQYF.

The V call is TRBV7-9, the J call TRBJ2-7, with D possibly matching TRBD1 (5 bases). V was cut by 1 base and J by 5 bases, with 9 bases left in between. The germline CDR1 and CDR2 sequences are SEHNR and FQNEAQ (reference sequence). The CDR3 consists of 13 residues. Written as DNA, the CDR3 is TGTGCCAGCAGCTTAGAGCTGACAGACGAGCAGTACTTC. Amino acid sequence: CASSLELTDEQYF.

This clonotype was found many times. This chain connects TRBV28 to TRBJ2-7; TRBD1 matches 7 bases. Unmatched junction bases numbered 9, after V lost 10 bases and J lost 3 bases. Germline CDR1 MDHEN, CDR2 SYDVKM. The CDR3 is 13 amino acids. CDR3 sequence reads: CATRDRVFYEQYV. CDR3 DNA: TGTGCCACCCGAGACAGGGTTTTCTACGAGCAGTACGTC.

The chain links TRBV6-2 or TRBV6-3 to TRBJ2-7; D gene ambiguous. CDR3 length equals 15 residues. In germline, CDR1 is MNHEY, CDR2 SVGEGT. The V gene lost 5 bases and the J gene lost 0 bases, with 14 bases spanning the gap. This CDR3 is CASSTSGASSYEQYF. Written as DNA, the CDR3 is TGTGCCAGCAGTACCTCGGGCGCTAGCTCCTACGAGCAGTACTTC.

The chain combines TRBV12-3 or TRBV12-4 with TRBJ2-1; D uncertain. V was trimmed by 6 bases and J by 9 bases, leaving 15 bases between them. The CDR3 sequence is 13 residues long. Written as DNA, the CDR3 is TGTGCCAGCAGCCCGACTTCCGCCGGTGAGCAGTTCTTC. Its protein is CASSPTSAGEQFF.

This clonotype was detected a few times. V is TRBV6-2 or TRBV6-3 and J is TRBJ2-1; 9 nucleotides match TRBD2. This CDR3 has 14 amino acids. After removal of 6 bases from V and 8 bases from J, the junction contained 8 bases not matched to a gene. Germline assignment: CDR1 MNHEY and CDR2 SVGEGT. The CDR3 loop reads CASRGTSSGDEQFF. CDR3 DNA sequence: TGTGCCAGCAGGGGGACTAGCAGCGGCGATGAGCAGTTCTTC.

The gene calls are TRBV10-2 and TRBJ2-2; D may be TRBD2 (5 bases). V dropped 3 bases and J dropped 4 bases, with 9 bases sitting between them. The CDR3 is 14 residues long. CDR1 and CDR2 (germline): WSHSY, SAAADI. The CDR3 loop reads CASSEGLATGELFF. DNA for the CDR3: TGCGCCAGCAGTGAAGGACTCGCCACCGGGGAGCTGTTTTTT.

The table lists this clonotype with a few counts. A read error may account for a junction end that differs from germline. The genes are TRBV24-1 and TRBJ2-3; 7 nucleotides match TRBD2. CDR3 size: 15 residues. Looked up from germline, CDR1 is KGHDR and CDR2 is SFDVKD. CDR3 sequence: CVTTDRGDATDTQYF. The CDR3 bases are TGTGTCACCACCGATCGGGGGGATGCCACAGATACGCAGTATTTT.

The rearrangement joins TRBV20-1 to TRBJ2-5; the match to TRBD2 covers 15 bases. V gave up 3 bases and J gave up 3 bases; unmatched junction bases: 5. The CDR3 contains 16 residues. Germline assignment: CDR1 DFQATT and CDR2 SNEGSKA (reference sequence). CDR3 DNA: TGCAGTGCTAGCAGGACTAGCGGGGGGGTTGAAGAGACCCAGTACTTC. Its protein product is CSASRTSGGVEETQYF.

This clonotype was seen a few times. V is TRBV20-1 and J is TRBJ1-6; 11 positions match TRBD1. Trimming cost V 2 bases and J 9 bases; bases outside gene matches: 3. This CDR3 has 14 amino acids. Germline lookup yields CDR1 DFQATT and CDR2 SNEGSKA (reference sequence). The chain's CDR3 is CSARRTGGFSPLHF. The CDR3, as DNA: TGCAGTGCTAGACGGACAGGGGGCTTTTCACCCCTCCACTTT.

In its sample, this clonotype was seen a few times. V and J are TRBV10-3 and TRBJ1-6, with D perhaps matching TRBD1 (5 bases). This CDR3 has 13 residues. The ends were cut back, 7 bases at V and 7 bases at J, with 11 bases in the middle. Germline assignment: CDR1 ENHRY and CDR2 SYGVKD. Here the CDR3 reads CAITGTGNSPLHF. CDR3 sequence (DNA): TGTGCCATCACGGGGACCGGAAATTCACCCCTCCACTTT.

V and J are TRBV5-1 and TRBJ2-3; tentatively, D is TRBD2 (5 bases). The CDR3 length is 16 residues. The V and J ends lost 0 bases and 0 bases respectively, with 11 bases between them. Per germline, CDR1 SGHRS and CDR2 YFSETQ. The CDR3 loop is CASSLVTGFSTDTQYF. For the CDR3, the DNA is TGCGCCAGCAGCTTGGTGACGGGGTTTAGCACAGATACGCAGTATTTT.

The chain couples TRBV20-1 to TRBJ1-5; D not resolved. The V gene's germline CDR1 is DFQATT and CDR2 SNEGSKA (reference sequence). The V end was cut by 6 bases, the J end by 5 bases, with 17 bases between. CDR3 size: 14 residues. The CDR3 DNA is TGCAGTGCCCTCAGAGGAGGTGGGGATCAGCCCCAGCATTTT. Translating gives CSALRGGGDQPQHF.

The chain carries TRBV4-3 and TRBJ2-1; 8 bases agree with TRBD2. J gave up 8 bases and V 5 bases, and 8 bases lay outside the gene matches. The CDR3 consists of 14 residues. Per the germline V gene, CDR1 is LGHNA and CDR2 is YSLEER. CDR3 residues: CASSGGGPLDEQFF. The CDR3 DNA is TGCGCCAGCAGCGGCGGGGGGCCACTGGATGAGCAGTTCTTC.

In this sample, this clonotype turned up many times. CDR3 nucleotide sequence: TGTGCCAGCAGCTCACTCCTAGCGGGGGTAAATGAGCAGTTCTTC. It encodes CASSSLLAGVNEQFF. This chain joins TRBV7-2 and TRBJ2-1; 10 bases map to TRBD2. The V segment lost 4 bases and the J segment 7 bases; nucleotides outside the gene matches: 7. The CDR3 has 15 residues. The V gene's germline CDR1 is SGHTA and CDR2 FQGNSA.

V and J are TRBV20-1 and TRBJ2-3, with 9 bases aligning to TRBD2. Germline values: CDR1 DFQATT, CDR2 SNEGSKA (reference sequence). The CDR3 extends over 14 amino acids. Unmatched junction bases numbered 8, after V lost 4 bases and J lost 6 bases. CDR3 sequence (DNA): TGCAGTGCTACTGCGGGGGGGCCGAAGGATACGCAGTATTTT. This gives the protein CSATAGGPKDTQYF.

The CDR3 DNA is TGTGCCAGCAGTTTGGGCACCAGTAGAAGTAACTATGGCTACACCTTC. It codes for CASSLGTSRSNYGYTF. V and J are TRBV28 and TRBJ1-2; D is undetermined. CDR1 is MDHEN, CDR2 SYDVKM, per germline. V lost 3 bases, J lost 1 base, and 15 bases lay in between. This CDR3 contains 16 residues.